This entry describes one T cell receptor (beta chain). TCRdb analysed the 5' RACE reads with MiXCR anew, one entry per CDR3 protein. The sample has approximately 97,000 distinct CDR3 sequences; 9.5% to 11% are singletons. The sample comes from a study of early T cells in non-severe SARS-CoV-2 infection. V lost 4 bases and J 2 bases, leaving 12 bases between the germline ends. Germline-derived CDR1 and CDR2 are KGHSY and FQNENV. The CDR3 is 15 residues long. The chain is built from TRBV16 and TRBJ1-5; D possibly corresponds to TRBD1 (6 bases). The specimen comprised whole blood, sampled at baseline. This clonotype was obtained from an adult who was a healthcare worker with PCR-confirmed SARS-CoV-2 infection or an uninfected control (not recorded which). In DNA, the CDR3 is TGTGCCAGCAGCCCGACAGGCCGGGGCAATCAGCCCCAGCATTTT. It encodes CASSPTGRGNQPQHF. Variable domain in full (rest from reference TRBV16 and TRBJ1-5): GEEVAQTPKHLVRGEGQKAKLYCAPIKGHSYVFWYQQVLKNEFKFLISFQNENVFDETGMPKERFSAKCLPNSPCSLEIQATKLEDSAVYFCASSPTGRGNQPQHFGDGTRLSIL.